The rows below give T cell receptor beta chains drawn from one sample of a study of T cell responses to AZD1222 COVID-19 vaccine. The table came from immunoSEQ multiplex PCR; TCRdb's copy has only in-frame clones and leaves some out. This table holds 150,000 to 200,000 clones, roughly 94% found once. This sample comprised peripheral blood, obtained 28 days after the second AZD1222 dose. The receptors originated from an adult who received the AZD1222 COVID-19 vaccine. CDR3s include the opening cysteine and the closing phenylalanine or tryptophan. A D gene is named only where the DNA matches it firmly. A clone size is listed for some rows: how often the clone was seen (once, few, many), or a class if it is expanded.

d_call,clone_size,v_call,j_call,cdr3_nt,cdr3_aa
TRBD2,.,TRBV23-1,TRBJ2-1,TGCGCCAGCAGTCACCAGCTAGCGGTAGACAATGAGCAGTTCTTC,CASSHQLAVDNEQFF
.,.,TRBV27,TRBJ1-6,TGTGCCACCGGAGGGGAGAATTCACCCCTCCACTTT,CATGGENSPLHF
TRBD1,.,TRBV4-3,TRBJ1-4,TGCGCCAGCAGCCCTCAGAGGGGACAGGGTACTGAAAAACTGTTTTTT,CASSPQRGQGTEKLFF
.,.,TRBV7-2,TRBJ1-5,TGTGCCAGCAGCTTGACGTGGGGGGTGAGCAATCAGCCCCAGCATTTT,CASSLTWGVSNQPQHF
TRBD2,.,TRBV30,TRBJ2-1,TGTGCCTGGAGGGCGGGAGGCCCCGGGGAGGAGCAGTTCTTC,CAWRAGGPGEEQFF
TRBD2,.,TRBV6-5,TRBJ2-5,TGTGCCAGCAGCCTCGGGACTAGCCAGAAAGAGTACTTC,CASSLGTSQKEYF
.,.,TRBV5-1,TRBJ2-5,TGCGCCAGCAGCTTGGCGCTAGGCCAAGAGACCCAGTACTTC,CASSLALGQETQYF
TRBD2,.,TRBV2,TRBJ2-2,TGTGCCAGCAGTGAATCTGATCTAGCGGGAGACACCGGGGAGCTGTTTTTT,CASSESDLAGDTGELFF
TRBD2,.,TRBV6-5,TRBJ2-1,TGTGCCAGCAGTTACTCGGCCCTAGCGGCTTACAATGAGCAGTTCTTC,CASSYSALAAYNEQFF
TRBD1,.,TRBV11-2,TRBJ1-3,TGTGCCAGCAGCTTAACAGGGGTAGGAAACACCATATATTTT,CASSLTGVGNTIYF
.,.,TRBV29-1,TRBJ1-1,TGCAGCGTTGTTAGGGTCGACACTGAAGCTTTCTTT,CSVVRVDTEAFF
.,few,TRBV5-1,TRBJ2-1,TGCGCCAGCAGCGCAGACTTGGGTGAGCAGTTCTTC,CASSADLGEQFF
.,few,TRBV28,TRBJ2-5,TGTGCCAGCAGTCCTCTGGGGACGACGGAACAAGAGACCCAGTACTTC,CASSPLGTTEQETQYF
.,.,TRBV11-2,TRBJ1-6,TGTGCCAGCAGCCGGACAGCCCTGAGCTCCTATAATTCACCCCTCCACTTT,CASSRTALSSYNSPLHF
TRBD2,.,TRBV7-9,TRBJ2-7,TGTGCCAGCAGCCCTAGCGGGAGGGGCGGGGCCTACGAGCAGTACTTC,CASSPSGRGGAYEQYF
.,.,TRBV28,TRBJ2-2,TGTGCCAGCAAATTGCTCACCGGGGAGCTGTTTTTT,CASKLLTGELFF
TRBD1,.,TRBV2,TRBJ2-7,TGTGCCAGCAGCGAGACAGGGGCGTTAGTCTACGAGCAGTACTTC,CASSETGALVYEQYF
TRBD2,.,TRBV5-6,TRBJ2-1,TGTGCCAGCAGCTTGTGGACTAGCGGCAACAATGAGCAGTTCTTC,CASSLWTSGNNEQFF
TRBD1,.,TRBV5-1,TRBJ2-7,TGCGCCAGCAGCAAAGGGCCGGGACAGGGTCCCTACGAGCAGTACTTC,CASSKGPGQGPYEQYF
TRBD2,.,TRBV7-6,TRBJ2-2,TGTGCCAGCAGCTTTAGGTCCAGCGGGACCAAACCTTTCACCGGGGAGCTGTTTTTT,CASSFRSSGTKPFTGELFF
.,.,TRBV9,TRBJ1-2,TGTGCCAGCAGCGCGCAGGGTTGGGGCTACACCTTC,CASSAQGWGYTF
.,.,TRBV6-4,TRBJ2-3,TGTGCCAGCAGTGAATCCATCGTAACGGATACGCAGTATTTT,CASSESIVTDTQYF
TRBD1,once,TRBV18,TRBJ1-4,TGTGCCAGCGCTGGCCCTGGACAGGGGCAAAATGAAAAACTGTTTTTT,CASAGPGQGQNEKLFF
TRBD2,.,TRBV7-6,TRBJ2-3,TGTGCCAGCAGCCCACCTCCGTGGACTAGCTTCGGCACGCAGTATTTT,CASSPPPWTSFGTQYF
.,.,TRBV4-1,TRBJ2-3,TGCGCCAGCAGCCAAGTGAATTTGGTTAGCACAGATACGCAGTATTTT,CASSQVNLVSTDTQYF
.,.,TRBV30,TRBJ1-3,TGTGCCTGGAGGGGTTCAGGGGCTGGAAACACCATATATTTT,CAWRGSGAGNTIYF